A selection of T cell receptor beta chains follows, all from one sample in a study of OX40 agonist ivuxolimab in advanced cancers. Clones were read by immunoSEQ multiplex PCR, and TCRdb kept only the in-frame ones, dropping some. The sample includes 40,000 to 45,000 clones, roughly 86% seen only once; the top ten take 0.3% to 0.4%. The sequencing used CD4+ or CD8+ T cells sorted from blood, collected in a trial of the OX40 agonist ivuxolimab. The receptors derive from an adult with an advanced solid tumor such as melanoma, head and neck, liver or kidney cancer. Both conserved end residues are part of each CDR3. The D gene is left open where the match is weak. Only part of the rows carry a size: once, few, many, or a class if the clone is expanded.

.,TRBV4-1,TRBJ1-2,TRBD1,TGCGCCAGCAGCCAAGACAGGGGGTCTGGCTACACCTTC,CASSQDRGSGYTF
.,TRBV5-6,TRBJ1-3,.,TGTGCCAGCAGCTTGGGAGTTTCTGGAAACACCATATATTTT,CASSLGVSGNTIYF
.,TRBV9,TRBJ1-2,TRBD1,TGTGCCAGTTCCGAAAGCAAACGGGGACAGAGCTATGGCTACACCTTC,CASSESKRGQSYGYTF
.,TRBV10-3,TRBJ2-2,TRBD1,TGTGCCATCAGTGGAGGACAGGGAGAGACCGGGGAGCTGTTTTTT,CAISGGQGETGELFF
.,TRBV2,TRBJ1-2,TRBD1,TGTGCCAGCAGTGTGACTCGACAGGGAAACTATGGCTACACCTTC,CASSVTRQGNYGYTF
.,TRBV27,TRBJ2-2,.,TGTGCTGGGGGTCGTATTGGGGGAGTTAACACCGGGGAGCTGTTTTTT,CAGGRIGGVNTGELFF
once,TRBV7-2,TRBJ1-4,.,TGTGCCAGCAGCTTTCGTCAGGGGTCGATCAATGAAAAACTGTTTTTT,CASSFRQGSINEKLFF
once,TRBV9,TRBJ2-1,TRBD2,TGTGCCAGCAGCGTAGGCGTCACTAGCGGGGCTTACAATGAGCAGTTCTTC,CASSVGVTSGAYNEQFF
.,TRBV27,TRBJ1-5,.,TGTGCCAGCAGTTTACGTATCCCATCAAACAAGCTCGAACCTGATAGCAATCAGCCCCAGCATTTT,CASSLRIPSNKLEPDSNQPQHF
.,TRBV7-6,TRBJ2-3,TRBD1,TGTGCCAGCAGCTTAAAGACAGGGGGTTTCGCAGATACGCAGTATTTT,CASSLKTGGFADTQYF
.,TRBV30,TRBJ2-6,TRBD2,TGTGCCTCCCCAGGGGCGGGGGGGCAACAAACGGCCAACGTCCTGACTTTC,CASPGAGGQQTANVLTF
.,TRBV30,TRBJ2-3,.,TGTGCCTGGATTAAGAGTCCAGGTACGCAGTATTTT,CAWIKSPGTQYF
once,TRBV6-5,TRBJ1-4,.,TGTGCCAGCAGTCCGATAGGATCAGGGGAAAAACTGTTTTTT,CASSPIGSGEKLFF
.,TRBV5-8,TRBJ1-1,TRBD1,TGTGCCAGCAGCTTGTATCAGGGGGCGAGCGGTAGGGAAGCTTTCTTT,CASSLYQGASGREAFF
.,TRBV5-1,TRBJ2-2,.,TGCGCCAGCAGCCTAGACAACACCGGGGAGCTGTTTTTT,CASSLDNTGELFF
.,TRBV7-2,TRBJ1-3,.,TGTGCCAGCAGCCCCGGGCCTAACTCTGGAAACACCATATATTTT,CASSPGPNSGNTIYF
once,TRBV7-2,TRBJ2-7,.,TGTGCCAGCAGCTTGCTACCAGGACCTTCCTACGAGCAGTACTTC,CASSLLPGPSYEQYF
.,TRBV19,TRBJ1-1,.,TGTGCCAGTAGTATATACCAAGAGAACACTGAAGCTTTCTTT,CASSIYQENTEAFF
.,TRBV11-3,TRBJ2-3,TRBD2,TGTGCCAGCAGCCCCACTAGCGCCAGGATGGATACGCAGTATTTT,CASSPTSARMDTQYF
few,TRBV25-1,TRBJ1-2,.,TGTGCCAGCAGTCTCCCACAAAACTATGGCTACACCTTC,CASSLPQNYGYTF
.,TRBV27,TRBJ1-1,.,TGTGCCAGCAGTACAACGACAGTTAAGAACACTGAAGCTTTCTTT,CASSTTTVKNTEAFF
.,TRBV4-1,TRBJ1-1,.,TGCGCCAGCAGCCAAGCCGGGACCACTGAAGCTTTCTTT,CASSQAGTTEAFF
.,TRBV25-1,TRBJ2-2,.,TGTGCCAGCAGTGAATGGTCCGGGGAGCTGTTTTTT,CASSEWSGELFF
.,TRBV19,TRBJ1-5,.,TGTGCCAGTAGAATCCGAGTCGAGGTGGGGGGCAATCAGCCCCAGCATTTT,CASRIRVEVGGNQPQHF
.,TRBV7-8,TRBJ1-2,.,TGTGCCAGCAGCAATGAATTGGGGCCTGGCTACACCTTC,CASSNELGPGYTF
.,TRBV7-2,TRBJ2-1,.,TGTGCCAGCAGCTTAGGGTCCCTGGGGACCAATGAGCAGTTCTTC,CASSLGSLGTNEQFF
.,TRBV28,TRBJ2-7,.,TGTGCCAGCAGTTCCTTGCGGAGGGTCGAGCAGTACTTC,CASSSLRRVEQYF
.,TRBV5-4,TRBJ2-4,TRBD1,TGTGCCAGCAGCTTAAAGACAGGGAATTTAAACATTCAGTACTTC,CASSLKTGNLNIQYF
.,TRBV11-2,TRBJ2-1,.,TGTGCCAGCAGCTTAGGGGGGGCTAGCTGGATAGGAGAGCAGTTCTTC,CASSLGGASWIGEQFF
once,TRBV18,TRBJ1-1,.,TGTGCCAGCTCACCAGGCAGGACGAACACTGAAGCTTTCTTT,CASSPGRTNTEAFF
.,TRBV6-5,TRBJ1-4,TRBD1,TGTGCCAGCAGAAGGACAGGGGGAAGTGAAAAACTGTTTTTT,CASRRTGGSEKLFF
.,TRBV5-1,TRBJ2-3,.,TGCGCCAGCAGCCCCCCCCTGGAGGGCAGCACAGATACGCAGTATTTT,CASSPPLEGSTDTQYF